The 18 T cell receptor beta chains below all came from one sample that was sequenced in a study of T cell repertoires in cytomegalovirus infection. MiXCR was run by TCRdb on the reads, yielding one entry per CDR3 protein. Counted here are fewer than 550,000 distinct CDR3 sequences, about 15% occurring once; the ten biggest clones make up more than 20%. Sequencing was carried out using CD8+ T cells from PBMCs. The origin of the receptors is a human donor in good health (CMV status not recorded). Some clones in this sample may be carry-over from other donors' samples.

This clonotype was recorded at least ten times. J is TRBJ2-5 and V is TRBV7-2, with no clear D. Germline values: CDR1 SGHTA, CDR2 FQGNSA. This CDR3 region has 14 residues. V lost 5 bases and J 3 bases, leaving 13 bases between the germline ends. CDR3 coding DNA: TGTGCCAGCAGCCATATATACAGAGAAGAGACCCAGTACTTC. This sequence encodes CASSHIYREETQYF.

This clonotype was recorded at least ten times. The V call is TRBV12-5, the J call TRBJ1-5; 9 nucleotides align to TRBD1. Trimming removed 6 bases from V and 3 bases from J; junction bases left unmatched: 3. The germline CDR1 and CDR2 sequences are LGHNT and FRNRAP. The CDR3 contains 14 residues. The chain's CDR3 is CASGGTGPNQPQHF. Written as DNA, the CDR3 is TGTGCTAGTGGGGGGACAGGGCCCAATCAGCCCCAGCATTTT.

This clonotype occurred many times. CDR3: CASSFRQGPYSNQPQHF. Written as DNA, the CDR3 is TGTGCCAGCAGCTTTAGACAGGGACCGTATAGCAATCAGCCCCAGCATTTT. The chain is built from TRBV5-4 and TRBJ1-5, with TRBD1 matching over 7 bases. The CDR3 sequence is 17 residues long. V was pared by 2 bases and J by 0 bases, with 8 bases of the junction left unmatched. CDR1 is SGHNT, CDR2 YYREEE, per germline (reference sequence).

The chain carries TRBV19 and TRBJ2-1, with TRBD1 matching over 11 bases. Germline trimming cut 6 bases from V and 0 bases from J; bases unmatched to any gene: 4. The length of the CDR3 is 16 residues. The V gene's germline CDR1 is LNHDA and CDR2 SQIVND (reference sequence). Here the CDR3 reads CASSRTGGHSYNEQFF. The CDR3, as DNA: TGTGCCAGTAGCCGGACAGGGGGCCACTCCTACAATGAGCAGTTCTTC.

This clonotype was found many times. The chain's CDR3 is CASSQGGSEAFF. The CDR3 DNA follows: TGTGCCAGCAGCCAAGGGGGCAGTGAAGCTTTCTTT. The chain employs TRBV7-3 and TRBJ1-1; 7 nucleotides line up with TRBD1. Germline V gene sequence: CDR1 SGHTA, CDR2 FQGTGA. Germline trimming cut 5 bases from V and 7 bases from J; bases unmatched to any gene: 4. There are 12 residues in the CDR3.

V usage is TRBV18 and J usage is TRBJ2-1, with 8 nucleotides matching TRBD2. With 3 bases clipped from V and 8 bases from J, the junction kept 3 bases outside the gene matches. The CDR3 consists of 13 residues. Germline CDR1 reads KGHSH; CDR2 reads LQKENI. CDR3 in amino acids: CASSPETSDEQFF. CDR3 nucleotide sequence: TGTGCCAGCTCACCGGAGACTAGCGATGAGCAGTTCTTC.

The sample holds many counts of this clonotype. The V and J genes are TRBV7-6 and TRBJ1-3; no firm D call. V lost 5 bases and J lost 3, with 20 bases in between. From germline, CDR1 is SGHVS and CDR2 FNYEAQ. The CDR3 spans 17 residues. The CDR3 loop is CASSGLSDLGLGNTIYF. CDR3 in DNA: TGTGCCAGCAGCGGCCTCTCCGATCTCGGTCTTGGAAACACCATATATTTT.

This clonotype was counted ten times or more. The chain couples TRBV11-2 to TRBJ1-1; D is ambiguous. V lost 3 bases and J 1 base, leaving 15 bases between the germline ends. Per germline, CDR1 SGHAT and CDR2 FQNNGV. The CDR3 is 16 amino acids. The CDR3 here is CASSFWRGSPNTEAFF. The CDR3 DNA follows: TGTGCCAGCAGCTTCTGGCGTGGATCTCCGAACACTGAAGCTTTCTTT.

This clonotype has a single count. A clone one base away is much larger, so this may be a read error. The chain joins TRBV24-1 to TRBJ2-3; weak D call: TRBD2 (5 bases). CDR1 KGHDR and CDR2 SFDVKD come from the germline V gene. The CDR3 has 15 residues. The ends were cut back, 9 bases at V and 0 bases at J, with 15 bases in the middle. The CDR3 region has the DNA TGTGCCACCTCTCGAGTCGGGGATAGCACAGATACGCAGTATTTT. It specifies CATSRVGDSTDTQYF.

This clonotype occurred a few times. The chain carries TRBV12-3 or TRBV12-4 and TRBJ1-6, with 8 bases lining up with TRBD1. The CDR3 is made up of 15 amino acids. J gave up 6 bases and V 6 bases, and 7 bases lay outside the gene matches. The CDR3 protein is CASRQGAWGNSPLHF. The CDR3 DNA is TGTGCCAGCAGGCAGGGGGCCTGGGGTAATTCACCCCTCCACTTT.

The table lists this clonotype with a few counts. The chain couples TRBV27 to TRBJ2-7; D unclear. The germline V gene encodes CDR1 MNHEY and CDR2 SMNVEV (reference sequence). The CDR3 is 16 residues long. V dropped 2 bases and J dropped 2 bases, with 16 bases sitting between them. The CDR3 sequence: CASSLAKGTPAYEQYF. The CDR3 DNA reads TGTGCCAGCAGTTTAGCGAAGGGCACCCCTGCCTACGAGCAGTACTTC.

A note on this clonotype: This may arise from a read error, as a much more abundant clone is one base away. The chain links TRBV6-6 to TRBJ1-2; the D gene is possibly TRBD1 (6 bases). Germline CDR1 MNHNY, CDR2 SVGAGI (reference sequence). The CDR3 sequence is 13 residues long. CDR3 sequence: CGSSPQHREGYTF. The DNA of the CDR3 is TGTGGCAGCAGCCCCCAGCACAGGGAAGGCTACACCTTC.

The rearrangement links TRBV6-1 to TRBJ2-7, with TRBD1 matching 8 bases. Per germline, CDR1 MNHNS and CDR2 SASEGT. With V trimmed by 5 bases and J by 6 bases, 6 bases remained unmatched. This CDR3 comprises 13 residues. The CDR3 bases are TGTGCCAGCAGTCCCGCCGGGACAGGCGAGCAGTACTTC. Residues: CASSPAGTGEQYF.

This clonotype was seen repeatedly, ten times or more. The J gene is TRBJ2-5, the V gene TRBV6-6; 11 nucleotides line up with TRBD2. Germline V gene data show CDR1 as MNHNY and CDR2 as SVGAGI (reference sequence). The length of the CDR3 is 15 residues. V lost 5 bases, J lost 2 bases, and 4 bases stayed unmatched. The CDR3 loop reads CASSHSGGAQETQYF. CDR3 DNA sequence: TGTGCCAGCAGTCATAGCGGGGGGGCACAAGAGACCCAGTACTTC.

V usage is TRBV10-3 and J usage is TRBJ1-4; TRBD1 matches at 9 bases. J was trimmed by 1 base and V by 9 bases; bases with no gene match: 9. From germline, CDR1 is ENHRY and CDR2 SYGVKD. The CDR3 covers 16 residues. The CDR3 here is CAISDRGKGTNEKLFF. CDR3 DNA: TGTGCCATTTCGGACAGGGGTAAAGGAACTAATGAAAAACTGTTTTTT.

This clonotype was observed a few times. CDR3 sequence reads: CASSVNSGAEQFF. CDR3 sequence (DNA): TGCGCCAGCAGTGTGAATAGCGGGGCTGAGCAGTTCTTC. This chain links TRBV10-2 with TRBJ2-1; the match to TRBD2 covers 8 bases. Germline V gives CDR1 WSHSY, CDR2 SAAADI. CDR3 length equals 13 residues. Trimming removed 4 bases from V and 9 bases from J; junction bases left unmatched: 5.

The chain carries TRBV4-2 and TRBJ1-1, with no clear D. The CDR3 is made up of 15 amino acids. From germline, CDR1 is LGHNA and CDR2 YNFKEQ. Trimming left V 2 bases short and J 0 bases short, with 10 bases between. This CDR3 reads CASSQLKEMNTEAFF. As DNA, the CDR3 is TGTGCCAGCAGCCAATTAAAAGAAATGAACACTGAAGCTTTCTTT.

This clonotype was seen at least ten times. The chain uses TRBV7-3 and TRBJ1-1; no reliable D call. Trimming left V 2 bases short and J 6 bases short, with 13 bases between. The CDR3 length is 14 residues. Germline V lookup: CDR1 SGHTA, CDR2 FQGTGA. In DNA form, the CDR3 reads TGTGCCAGCAGCTTATTGGCGGGTCGGGCTGAAGCTTTCTTT. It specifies CASSLLAGRAEAFF. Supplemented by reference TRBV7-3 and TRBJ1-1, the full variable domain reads GAGVSQTPSNKVTEKGKYVELRCDPISGHTALYWYRQSLGQGPEFLIYFQGTGAADDSGLPNDRFFAVRPEGSVSTLKIQRTERGDSAVYLCASSLLAGRAEAFFGQGTRLTVV.